The present T cell receptor beta chain was sequenced within a study of blood T cell repertoires in COVID-19. This CDR3 spans 16 amino acids. Germline loops: CDR1 SGDLS, CDR2 YYNGEE. With 3 bases clipped from V and 5 bases from J, the junction kept 8 bases outside the gene matches. TCRdb keeps only in-frame clones here, not all; method: immunoSEQ multiplex PCR. The sample records approximately 49,000 clones, 84% being singletons. This clonotype originated in a man aged 50-59 years with acute or convalescent COVID-19. The specimen was peripheral blood. The chain has TRBV9 and TRBJ2-2; 9 nucleotides align to TRBD2. The CDR3: CASSDSGGRLTGELFF. The CDR3 bases are TGTGCCAGCAGCGATAGCGGGGGACGCCTAACCGGGGAGCTGTTTTTT.